The clone carrying this T cell receptor beta chain is categorized as medium-sized. Its antigen is as yet unknown. This specimen comes from a study of cytomegalovirus exposure and HLA in healthy donors. Study-wide findings and caveats: In vitro experiments confirmed that three CMV-associated chains were specific for CMV antigens.

The CDR3 runs to 14 residues. The V and J ends lost 2 bases and 8 bases, in that order; junction bases with no gene match: 1. Germline V CDR1 and CDR2: MRHNA, SNTAGT. The PCR employed 60 Vbeta primers together with 13 Jbeta primers. Here immunoSEQ multiplex PCR was the method, and the copy in TCRdb shows in-frame clones only, minus some. Of some 120,000 clones in the sample, approximately 81% are singletons; the top ten hold 2% to 2.5%. This sequence originates from a man aged 18 to 29 in good health and CMV-seronegative. The rearrangement uses TRBV6-4 and TRBJ2-1, with 12 bases matching TRBD1. The sequenced sample consisted of PBMCs. CDR3 bases: TGTGCCAGCAGTGACGGGACAGGGGGCGATGAGCAGTTCTTC. This translates into CASSDGTGGDEQFF.